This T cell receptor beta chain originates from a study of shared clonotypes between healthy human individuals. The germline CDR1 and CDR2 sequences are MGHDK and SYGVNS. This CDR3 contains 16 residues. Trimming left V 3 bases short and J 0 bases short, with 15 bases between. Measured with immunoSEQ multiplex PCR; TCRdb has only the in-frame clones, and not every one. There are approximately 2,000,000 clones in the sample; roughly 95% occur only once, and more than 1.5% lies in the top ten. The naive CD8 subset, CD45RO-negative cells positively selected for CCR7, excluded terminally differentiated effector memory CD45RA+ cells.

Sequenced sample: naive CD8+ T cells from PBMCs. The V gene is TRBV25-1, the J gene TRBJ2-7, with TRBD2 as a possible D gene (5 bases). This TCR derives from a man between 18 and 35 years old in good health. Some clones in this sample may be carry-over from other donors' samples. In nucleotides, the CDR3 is TGTGCCAGCAGTGACCTCCGGGGTGAACTCTCCTACGAGCAGTACTTC. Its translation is CASSDLRGELSYEQYF.